These T cell receptor beta chains were read from a single sample in a study of human T cells and chemical hapten exposure. TCRdb re-called the RACE reads with MiXCR, one entry per CDR3 protein. The sample lists roughly 380,000 distinct CDR3 sequences; more than 5% were seen once. The specimen was whole blood, collected in connection with sensitization to the hapten diphenylcyclopropenone (DPC). The receptors originated from a woman younger than 35 with alopecia areata. Some clones in this sample may be carry-over from other donors' samples. Both conserved end residues are part of each CDR3. D genes are given only for firm matches. Clone size is not always given. Where it is, it says once, few, many or a class for expanded clones.

V,J,D,size,length,DNA,CDR3
TRBV20-1,TRBJ1-4,-,few,15,TGCAGTGCTAGAGGCCACAGGGACGGATCAGAAAAACTGTTTTTT,CSARGHRDGSEKLFF
TRBV24-1,TRBJ2-5,TRBD1,many,14,TGTGCCACCAGTGATCCGGGACAGGGAGAGACCCAGTACTTC,CATSDPGQGETQYF
TRBV7-2,TRBJ1-4,-,many,15,TGTGCCAGCAGCTCGCCGCGGCAGGGGAATGAAAAACTGTTTTTT,CASSSPRQGNEKLFF
TRBV9,TRBJ2-7,-,-,16,TGTGCCAGCAGCGCAGGGTTCGGACCTGACTCCTACGAGCAGTACTTC,CASSAGFGPDSYEQYF
TRBV5-5,TRBJ2-7,-,few,16,TGTGCCAGCAGACCATCTCCCTGGCGCCCCCTTGACGAGCAGTACTTC,CASRPSPWRPLDEQYF
TRBV29-1,TRBJ1-2,-,many,11,TGCAGCGGTAATCCAGAGTATGGCTACACCTTC,CSGNPEYGYTF
TRBV6-1,TRBJ1-1,-,-,15,TGTGCCAGCAGTGACACCCGACAGGTGAACACTGAAGCTTTCTTT,CASSDTRQVNTEAFF
TRBV9,TRBJ2-5,TRBD1,-,13,TGTGCCAGCAGCGTACAGGGGGACGAGACCCAGTACTTC,CASSVQGDETQYF
TRBV7-2,TRBJ2-3,TRBD2,-,16,TGTGCCAGCAGCGGCATAGCGGGGTCTAGCACAGATACGCAGTATTTT,CASSGIAGSSTDTQYF
TRBV5-6,TRBJ1-3,-,few,13,TGTGCCAGCAGGGAGACAGCTGGAAACACCATATATTTT,CASRETAGNTIYF
TRBV12-3/TRBV12-4,TRBJ1-5,-,many,15,TGTGCCAGCAGCCTCAGGGTTGACGGCAATCAGCCCCAGCATTTT,CASSLRVDGNQPQHF
TRBV7-2,TRBJ1-4,-,many,14,TGTGCCAGCAGCTTTCAGGGTAGTGGGGAAAAACTGTTTTTT,CASSFQGSGEKLFF
TRBV6-1,TRBJ1-2,-,-,13,TGTGCCAGCAGTGAACAGACAAGCTATGGCTACACCTTC,CASSEQTSYGYTF
TRBV4-1,TRBJ1-1,-,few,15,TGCGCCAGCAGCCATACTAAGACGGGGAACACTGAAGCTTTCTTT,CASSHTKTGNTEAFF
TRBV6-1,TRBJ1-5,-,few,17,TGTGCCAGCAGGGCCACTCCCTGGAGGGATAGCAATCAGCCCCAGCATTTT,CASRATPWRDSNQPQHF
TRBV28,TRBJ2-7,TRBD1,few,15,TGTGCCAGCAGTTTATCTGGACAGGGGATTAAGGAGCAGTACTTC,CASSLSGQGIKEQYF
TRBV20-1,TRBJ1-5,-,few,13,TGCAGTGCCCCAGTCGGGGCCAATCAGCCCCAGCATTTT,CSAPVGANQPQHF
TRBV10-2,TRBJ1-1,-,many,10,TGCGCCAGCCGGGGGGCTGAAGCTTTCTTT,CASRGAEAFF
TRBV29-1,TRBJ2-5,-,many,12,TGCAGCGTTGAGCAGGGCGGGGAGACCCAGTACTTC,CSVEQGGETQYF
TRBV6-2/TRBV6-3,TRBJ1-4,-,many,15,TGTGCCAGCAGTTACTCTGGGACAACTAATGAAAAACTGTTTTTT,CASSYSGTTNEKLFF
TRBV20-1,TRBJ2-1,-,-,13,TGCAGTCATCCAGGGAGCTCCTACAATGAGCAGTTCTTC,CSHPGSSYNEQFF
TRBV6-2/TRBV6-3,TRBJ1-5,-,few,15,TGTGCCAGCAGTCGTGAGCGGGGTACGGATCAGCCCCAGCATTTT,CASSRERGTDQPQHF
TRBV12-3/TRBV12-4,TRBJ1-2,-,many,10,TGTGCCAGCAGCCACTATGGCTACACCTTC,CASSHYGYTF
TRBV7-9,TRBJ2-7,-,-,12,TGTGCCAGCAGCTTACGGGGGCAGGAGCAGTACTTC,CASSLRGQEQYF
TRBV27,TRBJ1-2,-,many,14,TGTGCCAGCAGTTTGGGTCCAGGGAGCTATGGCTACACCTTC,CASSLGPGSYGYTF
TRBV5-1,TRBJ1-6,-,many,18,TGCGCCAGCAGCTTAAAGACAGCGTCGAGCTCCTATAATTCACCCCTCCACTTT,CASSLKTASSSYNSPLHF
TRBV3-1,TRBJ1-1,-,many,13,TGTGCCAGCAGCCAGCAGGGGACGACTGAAGCTTTCTTT,CASSQQGTTEAFF
TRBV5-4,TRBJ2-2,-,-,14,TGTGCCAGCAGCACCGACACGAACACCGGGGAGCTGTTTTTT,CASSTDTNTGELFF
TRBV12-3/TRBV12-4,TRBJ1-1,-,many,15,TGTGCCAGCAGTTTAAAGGACCAAGAGGGGACTGAAGCTTTCTTT,CASSLKDQEGTEAFF
TRBV6-2/TRBV6-3,TRBJ2-5,TRBD2,few,14,TGTGCCAGCCGCAGCGGGGGGTTAGGAGAGACCCAGTACTTC,CASRSGGLGETQYF
TRBV21-1,TRBJ1-1,-,few,14,TGTGCCACCCTAGCTCCCAGGGGGAACACTGAAGCTTTCTTT,CATLAPRGNTEAFF
TRBV11-2,TRBJ2-5,-,few,13,TGTGCCAGCAGCTCCGGGCAGACAGAGACCCAGTACTTC,CASSSGQTETQYF
TRBV6-1,TRBJ1-6,TRBD1,-,16,TGTGCCAGCGGGGAAGACAGGGACTCCTATAATTCACCCCTCCACTTT,CASGEDRDSYNSPLHF
TRBV6-1,TRBJ2-4,-,few,14,TGTGCCAGCAGTGAAATGGGTACCAAAAACATTCAGTACTTC,CASSEMGTKNIQYF
TRBV7-2,TRBJ2-1,-,-,13,TGTGCCAGCAGCTATACTAGGCACAATGAGCAGTTCTTC,CASSYTRHNEQFF
TRBV10-3,TRBJ2-3,TRBD2,-,14,TGTGCCATCAGTGGAAATAGCGGGGCAGATATGCAGTATTTT,CAISGNSGADMQYF
TRBV5-4,TRBJ2-1,-,-,12,TGTGCCAGCAGCTCGTCGGATAATGAGCAGTTCTTC,CASSSSDNEQFF
TRBV12-3/TRBV12-4,TRBJ2-4,-,few,12,TGTGCCAGCACCGGAAACCAGGGGCTAGTCCACTTC,CASTGNQGLVHF
TRBV20-1,TRBJ1-1,-,many,15,TGCAGCGGGCGAACGAATTTGGGGCTTGACACTGAAGCTTTCTTT,CSGRTNLGLDTEAFF
TRBV6-2/TRBV6-3,TRBJ1-1,TRBD1,few,13,TGTGCCAGTACCCAGGGGGCGAGGACTGAAGCTTTCTTT,CASTQGARTEAFF